The TCR beta chain described here comes from a study of T cell responses to AZD1222 COVID-19 vaccine. Study conclusions and caveats: Nearly half of spike-specific TCRs reportedly target unmutated variant regions.

Remarks on this clone: The antigen is not known.

TCRdb's table, derived via immunoSEQ multiplex PCR, lists solely in-frame clones and lacks some. Of 100,000 to 150,000 clones in the sample, around 87% are singletons; the top ten hold 1.4% to 1.5%. V was pared by 6 bases and J by 6 bases, with 18 bases between. The germline CDR1 and CDR2 sequences are PRHDT and FYEKMQ (reference sequence). CDR3 size: 14 residues. The V gene is TRBV13, the J gene TRBJ2-7; TRBD2 is a possible D gene (6 bases). The sample consisted of peripheral blood, taken on day 0 of AZD1222 vaccination. This sequence was found in an adult in good health. The CDR3 here is CASSGGNGASEQYF. In DNA, the CDR3 is TGTGCCAGCAGTGGGGGGAATGGAGCTTCCGAGCAGTACTTC.